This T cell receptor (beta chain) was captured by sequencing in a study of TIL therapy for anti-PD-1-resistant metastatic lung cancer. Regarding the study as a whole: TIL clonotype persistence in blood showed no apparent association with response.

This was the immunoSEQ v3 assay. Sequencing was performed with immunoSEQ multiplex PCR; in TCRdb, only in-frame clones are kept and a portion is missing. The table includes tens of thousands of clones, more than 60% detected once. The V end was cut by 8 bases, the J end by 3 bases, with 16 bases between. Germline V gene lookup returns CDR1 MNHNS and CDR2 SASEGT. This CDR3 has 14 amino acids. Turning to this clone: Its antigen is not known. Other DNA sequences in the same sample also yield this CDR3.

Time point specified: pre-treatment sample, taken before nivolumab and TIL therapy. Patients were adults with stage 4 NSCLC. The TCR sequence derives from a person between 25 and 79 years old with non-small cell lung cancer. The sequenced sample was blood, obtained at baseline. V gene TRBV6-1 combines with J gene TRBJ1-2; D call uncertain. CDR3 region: CASLREGAYYGYTF. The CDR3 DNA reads TGTGCCAGCTTGAGAGAGGGCGCCTACTATGGCTACACCTTC.